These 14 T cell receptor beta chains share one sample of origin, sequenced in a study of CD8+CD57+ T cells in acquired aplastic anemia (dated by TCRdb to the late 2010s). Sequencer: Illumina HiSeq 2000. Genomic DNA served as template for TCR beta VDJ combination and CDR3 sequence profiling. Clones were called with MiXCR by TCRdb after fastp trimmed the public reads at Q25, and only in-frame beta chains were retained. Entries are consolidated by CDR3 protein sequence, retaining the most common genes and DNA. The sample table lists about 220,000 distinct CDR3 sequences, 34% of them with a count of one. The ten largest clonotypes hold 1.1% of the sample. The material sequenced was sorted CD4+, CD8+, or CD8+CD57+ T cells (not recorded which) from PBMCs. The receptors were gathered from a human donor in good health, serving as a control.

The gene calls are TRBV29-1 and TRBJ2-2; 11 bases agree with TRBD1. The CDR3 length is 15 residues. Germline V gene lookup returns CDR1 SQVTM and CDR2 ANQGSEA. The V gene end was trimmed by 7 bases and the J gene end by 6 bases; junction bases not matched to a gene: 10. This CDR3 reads CSAHRGQGDAGELFF. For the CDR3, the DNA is TGCAGCGCACACAGGGGACAGGGGGACGCCGGGGAGCTGTTTTTT.

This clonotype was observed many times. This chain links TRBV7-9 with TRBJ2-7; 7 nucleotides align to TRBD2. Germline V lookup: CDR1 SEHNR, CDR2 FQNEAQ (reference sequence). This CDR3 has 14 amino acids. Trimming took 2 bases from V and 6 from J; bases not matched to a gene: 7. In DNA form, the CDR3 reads TGTGCCAGCAGCTTAAGTGGCGGGGGAGCCGAGCAGTACTTC. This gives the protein CASSLSGGGAEQYF.

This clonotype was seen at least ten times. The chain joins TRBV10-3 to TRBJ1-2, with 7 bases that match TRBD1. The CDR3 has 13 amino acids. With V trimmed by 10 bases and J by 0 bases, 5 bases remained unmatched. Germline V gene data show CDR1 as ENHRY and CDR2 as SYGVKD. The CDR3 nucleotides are TGTGCCACTGGACAGGCCCCTAACTATGGCTACACCTTC. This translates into CATGQAPNYGYTF.

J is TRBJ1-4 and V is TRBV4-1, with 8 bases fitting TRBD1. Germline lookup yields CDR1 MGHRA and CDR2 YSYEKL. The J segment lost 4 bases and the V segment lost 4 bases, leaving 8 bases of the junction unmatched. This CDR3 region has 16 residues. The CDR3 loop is CASSPDRDWGNEKLFF. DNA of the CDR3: TGCGCCAGCAGCCCGGACAGGGATTGGGGTAATGAAAAACTGTTTTTT.

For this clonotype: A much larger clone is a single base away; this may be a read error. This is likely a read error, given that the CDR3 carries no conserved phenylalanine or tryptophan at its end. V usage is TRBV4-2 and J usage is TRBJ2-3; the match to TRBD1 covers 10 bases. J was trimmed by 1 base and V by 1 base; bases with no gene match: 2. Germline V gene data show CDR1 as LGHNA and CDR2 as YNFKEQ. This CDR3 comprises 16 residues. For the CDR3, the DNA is TGTGCCAGCAGCCAAGGTGGGACAGGGGGCACAGATACGCAGTATCTT. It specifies CASSQGGTGGTDTQYL.

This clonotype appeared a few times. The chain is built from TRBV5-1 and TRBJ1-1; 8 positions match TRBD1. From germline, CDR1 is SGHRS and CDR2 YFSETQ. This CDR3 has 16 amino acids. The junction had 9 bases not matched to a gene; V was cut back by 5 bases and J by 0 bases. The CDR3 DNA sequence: TGCGCCAGCAGGGCGGACAGGGCGGTGATGAACACTGAAGCTTTCTTT. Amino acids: CASRADRAVMNTEAFF.

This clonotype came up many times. The CDR3, as DNA: TGCAGTGCTAGAGTTCGGACAGGGGTGGAAAAACTGTTTTTT. Encoded protein: CSARVRTGVEKLFF. The chain uses TRBV20-1 and TRBJ1-4; 9 bases agree with TRBD1. Germline V gene lookup returns CDR1 DFQATT and CDR2 SNEGSKA (reference sequence). The CDR3 extends over 14 amino acids. Trimming removed 1 base from V and 8 bases from J; junction bases left unmatched: 5.

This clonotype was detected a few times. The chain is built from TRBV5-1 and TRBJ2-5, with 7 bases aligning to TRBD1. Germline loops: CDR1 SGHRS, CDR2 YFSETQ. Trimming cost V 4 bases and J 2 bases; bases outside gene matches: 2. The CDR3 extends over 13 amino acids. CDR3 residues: CASSTGQQETQYF. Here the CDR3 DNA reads TGCGCCAGCAGCACGGGACAGCAAGAGACCCAGTACTTC.

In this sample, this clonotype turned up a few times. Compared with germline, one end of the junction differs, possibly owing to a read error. The DNA for the CDR3 is TGTGCCGGTAGTCCCGGACTAGCGGGAGCGTCCTACGAGCAGTACTTC. It translates to CAGSPGLAGASYEQYF. The rearrangement uses TRBV19 and TRBJ2-7; 13 bases align to TRBD2. This CDR3 has 16 amino acids. Per the germline V gene, CDR1 is LNHDA and CDR2 is SQIVND (reference sequence).

CDR3 sequence reads: CASSPGGPHEQYF. The CDR3 DNA is TGCGCCAGCAGCCCGGGAGGGCCCCACGAGCAGTACTTC. This rearrangement joins TRBV10-2 to TRBJ2-7; 8 nucleotides line up with TRBD2. After removal of 6 bases from V and 5 bases from J, the junction contained 6 bases not matched to a gene. The CDR3 extends over 13 amino acids. Germline-derived CDR1 and CDR2 are WSHSY and SAAADI.

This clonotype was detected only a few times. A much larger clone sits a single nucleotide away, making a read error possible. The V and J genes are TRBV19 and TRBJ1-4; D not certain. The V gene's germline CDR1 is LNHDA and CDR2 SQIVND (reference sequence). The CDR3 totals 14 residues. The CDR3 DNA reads TGTGCCAGTAGTATTGGAGGCCCCAATGATAAACTGTTTTTT. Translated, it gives CASSIGGPNDKLFF.

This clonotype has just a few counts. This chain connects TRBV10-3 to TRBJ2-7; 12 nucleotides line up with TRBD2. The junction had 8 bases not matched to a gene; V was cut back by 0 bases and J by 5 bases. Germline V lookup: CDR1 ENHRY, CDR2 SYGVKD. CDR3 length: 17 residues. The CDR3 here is CAISESLAGGTGDEQYF. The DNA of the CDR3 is TGTGCCATCAGTGAGTCTCTAGCGGGGGGGACGGGTGACGAGCAGTACTTC.

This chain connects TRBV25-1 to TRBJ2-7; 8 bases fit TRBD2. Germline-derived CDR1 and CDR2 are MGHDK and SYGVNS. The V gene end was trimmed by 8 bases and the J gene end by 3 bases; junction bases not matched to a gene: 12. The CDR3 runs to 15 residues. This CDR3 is CASSPNGAGGYEQYF. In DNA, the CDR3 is TGTGCCAGCTCTCCCAACGGGGCGGGGGGCTACGAGCAGTACTTC.

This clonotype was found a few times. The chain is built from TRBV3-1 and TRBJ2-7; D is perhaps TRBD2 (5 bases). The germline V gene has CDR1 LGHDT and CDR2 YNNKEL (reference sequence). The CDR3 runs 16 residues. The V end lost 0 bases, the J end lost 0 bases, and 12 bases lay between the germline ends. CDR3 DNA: TGTGCCAGCAGCCAAGAAGCACTAGATCTCTCCTACGAGCAGTACTTC. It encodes CASSQEALDLSYEQYF.